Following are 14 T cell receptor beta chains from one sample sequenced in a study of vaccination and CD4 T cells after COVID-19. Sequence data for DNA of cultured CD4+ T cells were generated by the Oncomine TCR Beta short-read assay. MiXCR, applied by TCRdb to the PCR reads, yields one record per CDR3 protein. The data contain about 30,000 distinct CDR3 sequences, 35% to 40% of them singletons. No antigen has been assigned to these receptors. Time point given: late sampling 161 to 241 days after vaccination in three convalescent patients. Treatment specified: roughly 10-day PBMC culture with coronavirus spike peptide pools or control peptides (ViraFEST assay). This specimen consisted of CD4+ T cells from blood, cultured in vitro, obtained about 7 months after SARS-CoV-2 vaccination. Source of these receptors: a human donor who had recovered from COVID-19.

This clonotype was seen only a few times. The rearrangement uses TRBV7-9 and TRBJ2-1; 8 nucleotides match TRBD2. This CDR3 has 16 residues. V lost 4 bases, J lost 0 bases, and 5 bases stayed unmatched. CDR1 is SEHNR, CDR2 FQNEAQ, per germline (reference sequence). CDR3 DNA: TGTGCCAGCAGCTCCACTAGCGGTAGCTCCTACAATGAGCAGTTCTTC. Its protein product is CASSSTSGSSYNEQFF. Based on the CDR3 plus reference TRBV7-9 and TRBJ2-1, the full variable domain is DTGVSQNPRHKITKRGQNVTFRCDPISEHNRLYWYRQTLGQGPEFLTYFQNEAQLEKSRLLSDRFSAERPKGSFSTLEIQRTEQGDSAMYLCASSSTSGSSYNEQFFGPGTRLTVL.

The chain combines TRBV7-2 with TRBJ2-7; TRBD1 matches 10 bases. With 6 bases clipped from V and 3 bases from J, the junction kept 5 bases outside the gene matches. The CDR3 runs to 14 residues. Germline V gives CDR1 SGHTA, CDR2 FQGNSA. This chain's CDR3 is CASRPGQGFYEQYF. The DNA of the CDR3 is TGTGCCAGCAGGCCGGGACAGGGGTTCTACGAGCAGTACTTC.

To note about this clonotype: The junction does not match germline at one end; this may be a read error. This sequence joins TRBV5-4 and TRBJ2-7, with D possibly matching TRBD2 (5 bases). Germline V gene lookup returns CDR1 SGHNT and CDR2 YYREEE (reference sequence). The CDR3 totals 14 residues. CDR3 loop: CATSGESITYEQYF. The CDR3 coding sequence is TGTGCCACCAGCGGAGAATCAATTACCTACGAGCAGTACTTC.

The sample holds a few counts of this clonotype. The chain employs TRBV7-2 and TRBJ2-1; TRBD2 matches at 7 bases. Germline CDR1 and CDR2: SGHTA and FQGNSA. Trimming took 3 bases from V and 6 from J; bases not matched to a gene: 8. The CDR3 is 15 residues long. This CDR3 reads CASSLSGMGINEQFF. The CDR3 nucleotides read TGTGCCAGCAGCTTGAGCGGGATGGGGATCAATGAGCAGTTCTTC.

CDR3 in amino acids: CASSPTGTGFREQFF. CDR3 nucleotide sequence: TGTGCCAGCAGCCCAACCGGGACAGGGTTCCGTGAGCAGTTCTTC. The chain couples TRBV5-4 to TRBJ2-1; 9 nucleotides agree with TRBD1. The germline gives CDR1 SGHNT, CDR2 YYREEE (reference sequence). The CDR3 length is 15 residues. V lost 4 bases and J lost 9; bases outside the gene matches: 11.

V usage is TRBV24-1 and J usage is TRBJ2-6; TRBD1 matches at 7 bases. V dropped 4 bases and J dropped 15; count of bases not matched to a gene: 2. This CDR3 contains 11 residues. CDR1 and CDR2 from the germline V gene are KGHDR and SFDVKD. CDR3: CATSETGHLTF. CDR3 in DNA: TGTGCCACCAGTGAGACAGGGCACCTGACTTTC.

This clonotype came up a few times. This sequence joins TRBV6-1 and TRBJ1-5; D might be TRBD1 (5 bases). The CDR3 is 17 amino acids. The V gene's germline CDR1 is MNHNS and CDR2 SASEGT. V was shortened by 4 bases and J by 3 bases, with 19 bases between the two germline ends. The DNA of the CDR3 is TGTGCCAGCAGTGGAGGGTGGGGCCTCCTTAACAATCAGCCCCAGCATTTT. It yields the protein CASSGGWGLLNNQPQHF.

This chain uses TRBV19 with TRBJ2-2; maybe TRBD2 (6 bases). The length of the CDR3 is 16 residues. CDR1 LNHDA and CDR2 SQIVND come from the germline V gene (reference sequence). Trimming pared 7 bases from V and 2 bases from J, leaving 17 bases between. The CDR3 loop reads CASKAGLSVNTGELFF. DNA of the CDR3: TGTGCCAGTAAGGCGGGGCTGAGCGTAAACACCGGGGAGCTGTTTTTT.

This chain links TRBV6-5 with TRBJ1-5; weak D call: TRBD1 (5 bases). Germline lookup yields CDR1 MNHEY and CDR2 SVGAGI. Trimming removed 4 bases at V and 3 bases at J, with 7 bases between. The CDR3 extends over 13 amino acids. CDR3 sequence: CASSSQDNQPQHF. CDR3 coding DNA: TGTGCCAGCAGTTCACAGGACAATCAGCCCCAGCATTTT.

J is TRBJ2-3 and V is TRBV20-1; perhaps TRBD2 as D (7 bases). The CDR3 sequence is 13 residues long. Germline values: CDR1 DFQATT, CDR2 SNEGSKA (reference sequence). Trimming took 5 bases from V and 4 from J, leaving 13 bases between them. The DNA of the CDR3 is TGCAGTGCTGGCGCGGGGGCGGCAGATACGCAGTATTTT. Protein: CSAGAGAADTQYF.

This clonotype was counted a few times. CDR3 bases: TGTGCCACCAGTGATCGGAGGGGGGGGCAAGAGACCCAGTACTTC. Translation: CATSDRRGGQETQYF. J is TRBJ2-5 and V is TRBV24-1; D is perhaps TRBD2 (7 bases). In germline, CDR1 is KGHDR, CDR2 SFDVKD. This CDR3 contains 15 residues. Trimming stripped 3 bases from V and 2 bases from J, with 12 bases between.

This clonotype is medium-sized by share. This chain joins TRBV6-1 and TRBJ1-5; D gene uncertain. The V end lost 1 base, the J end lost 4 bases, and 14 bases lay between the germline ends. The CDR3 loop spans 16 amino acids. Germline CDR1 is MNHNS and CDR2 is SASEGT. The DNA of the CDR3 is TGTGCCAGCAGTGAAGACTATGGACGGATAAATCAGCCCCAGCATTTT. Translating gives CASSEDYGRINQPQHF.

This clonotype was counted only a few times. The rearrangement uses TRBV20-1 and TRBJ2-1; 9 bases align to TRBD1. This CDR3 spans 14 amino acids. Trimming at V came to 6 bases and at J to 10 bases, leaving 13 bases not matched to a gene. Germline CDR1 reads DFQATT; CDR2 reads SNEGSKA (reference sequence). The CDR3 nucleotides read TGCAGTGCGAAAGCGGGACAGGGTAGCACCGAGCAGTTCTTC. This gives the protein CSAKAGQGSTEQFF.

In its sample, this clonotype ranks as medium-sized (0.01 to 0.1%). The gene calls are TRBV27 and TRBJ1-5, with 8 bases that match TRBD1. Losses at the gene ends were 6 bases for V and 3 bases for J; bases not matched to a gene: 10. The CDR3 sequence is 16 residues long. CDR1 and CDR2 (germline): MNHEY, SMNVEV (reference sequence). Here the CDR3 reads CASRPGDRGFNQPQHF. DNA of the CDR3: TGTGCCAGCAGACCCGGCGACAGGGGATTCAATCAGCCCCAGCATTTT.